This entry features one TCR beta chain sequence. Its antigen is not yet known. Base quality data are lacking; no much larger clone is found one base away. This sample was taken from a study of blood T cells in healthy people across ages (dated by TCRdb to between 2014 and 2016). Describing the broader study: In model experiments, roughly one uniquely barcoded TCR beta cDNA molecule per two T cells was captured by template switching. To track age-related changes in TCR beta repertoire diversity, the study relied on deep sequencing normalized with unique cDNA molecular identifiers. Four age groups were formed from the donors: young (average about 17 years), middle-aged (approximately 39), aged (roughly 58) and long-lived (82). To avoid experimental bias, donors of different ages were spread randomly across the sequencing lanes. The study analyzed two additional independent replicas of 1 million unique cDNA reads from the same blood draw for two donors, one aged 18 to 30 and one aged 80 or older. Study-level results and caveats: Compared with the aged group, the long-lived group had more naive CD4+ T cells, fewer expanded clones and increased TCR diversity, suggesting age selection. Estimates of total diversity based on one million sequenced T cells were regarded as lower bounds and as underestimates. As age increased, observed TCR beta diversity per million T cells dropped in a roughly linear way, and a significant reduction was already evident by age about 40. The percentage of naive T cells measured by flow cytometry correlated strongly with observed TCR beta diversity. Bulk unsorted PBMC profiling prevented conclusive comparison of naive and antigen-experienced compartments. Because donor CMV infection status was unknown, age-related changes in expanded clonotypes were potentially confounded.

V is shortened by 5 bases, J by 1 base, and the region joining them spans 8 bases. CDR1 and CDR2, per the germline V gene (reference sequence), are MNHEY and SMNVEV. The CDR3 goes from the cysteine to the phenylalanine over 14 residues. CDR3 DNA is the only sequence kept; it has 42 bases, read in frame from the first base. Receptor amplification or capture employed 5' RACE. TCRdb shows the sequencer as Illumina HiSeq 2500. A second PCR of about 6 to 11 cycles was performed with a sample-barcoded 5' primer and a J-beta primer mix. A unique molecular identifier was introduced onto each TCR beta cDNA molecule by a template-switch 5' adaptor carrying 12 random nucleotides. Each sample yielded at least 3 million CDR3-containing paired-end reads. First-strand cDNA was synthesized from all RNA with the Mint cDNA synthesis kit, primed by a TRBC-specific oligonucleotide. Following uracil-DNA glycosylase treatment, a first 18-cycle PCR with universal primers M1SS and BC2_uni_R was performed on all cDNA. Per the authors' processing: Normalization of each sample was performed by random selection of 1 million high-quality reads, each carrying a distinct molecular identifier. Instead of being binned into consensus sequences, reads that shared molecular identifiers were thrown out. CDR3 identification, clonotype clustering and error correction used MiTCR with a Q25 quality threshold and the strictest error-elimination algorithm. A nonparametric unseen species model with Euler transformation was used to estimate a lower bound on total TCR beta diversity. TCRdb reprocessed the public reads (quality trimming at Q25 with fastp, clone calling with MiXCR) and kept in-frame beta chains. Merged by CDR3 protein, the rows form single entries marked with the most common genes and DNA. TCRdb's processing, not the study's, gives the V and J calls here. The sample includes 1.5 million to 2 million distinct CDR3 sequences, with approximately 28% observed a single time. 7% to 9% of the sample goes to the ten largest clones.

Systemically healthy Caucasian individuals from Russia, some 36 in total and aged roughly 6 to 90 years, were included as donors. Roughly 9.5 milliliters of peripheral blood were drawn from each donor into EDTA-treated Vacutainer tubes. PBMCs were isolated by Ficoll-Paque density-gradient centrifugation, with at least 6.5 million obtained per sample. Total RNA, at least 6 micrograms per sample, was extracted from PBMCs with Trizol reagent. For every donor, flow cytometry on a PBMC aliquot measured the percentage of naive CD45RAhigh/CD27high T cells. Sequencing used blood. Recombination joined TRBV27 with TRBJ2-2; too little of a D gene remains to name it. This clonotype originated in a woman in her thirties in good health. In nucleotides, the sequence is TGTGCCAGCAGTCCGGTGATGAACACCGGGGAGCTGTTTTTT. Its amino acids are CASSPVMNTGELFF.